Below, 19 T cell receptor beta chains from the same sample are listed, as sequenced in a study of T-cell memory formation after mild COVID-19. TCRdb reanalysed the 5' RACE reads using MiXCR and keeps one entry per CDR3 protein. The data contain about 57,000 distinct CDR3 sequences, less than 15% of them singletons. The sequenced sample consisted of PBMCs or a T cell subset sorted from them (not recorded which). Every receptor here comes from a man between 18 and 29 years old who had mild COVID-19 (a few samples of this study predate the infection). Cell type and time point are not known.

This clonotype was picked up a small number of times. This chain joins TRBV7-8 and TRBJ1-1; no definite D call. V was clipped by 5 bases and J by 1 base, with 8 bases between them. CDR3 size: 13 residues. Germline-derived CDR1 and CDR2 are SGHVS and FQNEAQ. The CDR3 protein is CASSPDPNTEAFF. In DNA form, the CDR3 reads TGTGCCAGCAGCCCCGACCCGAACACTGAAGCTTTCTTT.

This clonotype was counted ten times or more. V gene TRBV4-2 combines with J gene TRBJ2-6; D gene unclear. V lost 0 bases to trimming and J lost 0 bases, with 6 bases between them. Per germline, CDR1 LGHNA and CDR2 YNFKEQ. The CDR3 spans 16 residues. CDR3 bases: TGTGCCAGCAGCCAAGATACCGGCTCTGGGGCCAACGTCCTGACTTTC. Protein: CASSQDTGSGANVLTF.

This clonotype was detected many times. The chain employs TRBV12-3 or TRBV12-4 and TRBJ1-2; 7 bases fit TRBD1. J lost 4 bases, V lost 4 bases, and 9 bases had no gene match. The length of the CDR3 is 15 residues. Written as DNA, the CDR3 is TGTGCCAGCAGTTCCCCAGAGGGGGCCCTCTATGGCTACACCTTC. This sequence encodes CASSSPEGALYGYTF.

Notes on this clonotype: The CDR3 does not close with the conserved phenylalanine or tryptophan, likely indicating a read error. This chain joins TRBV6-5 and TRBJ2-3, with D possibly TRBD1 on 5 matching bases. Germline CDR1 is MNHEY and CDR2 is SVGAGI. V lost 2 bases to trimming and J lost 5 bases, with 14 bases between them. The CDR3 covers 15 residues. The CDR3, as DNA: TGTGCCAGCAGTTACAGTATGCTGGGGCTAGATACGCAGTATTCT. Protein product: CASSYSMLGLDTQYS.

This clonotype showed up many times. This rearrangement joins TRBV20-1 to TRBJ2-7; D perhaps matches TRBD1 (6 bases). This CDR3 is 14 amino acids long. CDR1 and CDR2 from the germline V gene are DFQATT and SNEGSKA (reference sequence). Trimming pared 6 bases from V and 0 bases from J, leaving 15 bases between. CDR3 nucleotides: TGCAGTGCCAGACCGGGACATTCCTCCTACGAGCAGTACTTC. Translation: CSARPGHSSYEQYF.

The chain carries TRBV4-1 and TRBJ1-2, with a weak D call TRBD1 (5 bases). The V end was cut by 4 bases, the J end by 0 bases, with 12 bases between. CDR1 and CDR2 (germline): MGHRA, YSYEKL. The CDR3 sequence is 15 residues long. The CDR3 loop reads CASSRAGLANYGYTF. In DNA, the CDR3 is TGCGCCAGCAGCCGGGCAGGGTTAGCTAACTATGGCTACACCTTC.

This clonotype was seen more than once but under ten times. The chain's CDR3 is CASSPGRLLANYGYTF. For the CDR3, the DNA is TGTGCCAGCAGCCCCGGACGTCTTTTAGCTAACTATGGCTACACCTTC. The chain employs TRBV7-2 and TRBJ1-2; no clear D gene. This CDR3 has 16 amino acids. Trimming took 5 bases from V and 0 from J, leaving 16 bases between them. Per germline, CDR1 SGHTA and CDR2 FQGNSA.

The V and J genes are TRBV7-2 and TRBJ2-7, with 9 positions matching TRBD1. CDR3 length: 13 amino acids. Losses at the gene ends were 2 bases for V and 5 bases for J; bases not matched to a gene: 1. The germline gives CDR1 SGHTA, CDR2 FQGNSA. As DNA, the CDR3 is TGTGCCAGCAGCTTAACAGGGGGCCACGAGCAGTACTTC. This sequence encodes CASSLTGGHEQYF.

V gene TRBV28 combines with J gene TRBJ2-2; D unresolved. In germline, CDR1 is MDHEN, CDR2 SYDVKM. Trimming removed 8 bases at V and 1 base at J, with 14 bases between. The CDR3 sequence is 15 residues long. The CDR3 loop is CASSPLGMNTGELFF. As DNA, the CDR3 is TGTGCCAGCTCTCCTCTTGGGATGAACACCGGGGAGCTGTTTTTT.

This clonotype was picked up many times. The rearrangement links TRBV20-1 to TRBJ1-1, with a weak D call TRBD1 (5 bases). Germline V gives CDR1 DFQATT, CDR2 SNEGSKA (reference sequence). The CDR3 spans 12 residues. The V end was cut by 4 bases, the J end by 7 bases, with 13 bases between. The CDR3 spells CSATGHPLEAFF. The CDR3 DNA reads TGCAGTGCTACCGGACATCCTCTTGAAGCTTTCTTT.

This clonotype occurred many times. The chain recombines TRBV6-5 with TRBJ1-1; TRBD1 aligns across 8 bases. V lost 0 bases to trimming and J lost 7 bases; unmatched junction nucleotides: 4. Germline-derived CDR1 and CDR2 are MNHEY and SVGAGI. The CDR3 length is 14 residues. This CDR3 is CASSYSTGVDEAFF. Here the CDR3 DNA reads TGTGCCAGCAGTTACTCGACAGGGGTCGATGAAGCTTTCTTT.

In its sample, this clonotype was seen many times. The chain uses TRBV5-1 and TRBJ1-1; D is possibly TRBD1 (5 bases). The V gene lost 1 base and the J gene lost 3 bases, with 19 bases spanning the gap. The CDR3 extends over 17 amino acids. Germline CDR1 SGHRS, CDR2 YFSETQ. The CDR3: CASSLRGGGYSDTEAFF. In DNA form, the CDR3 reads TGCGCCAGCAGCTTGAGGGGAGGTGGGTACAGCGACACTGAAGCTTTCTTT.

This clonotype occurred many times. The rearrangement joins TRBV4-3 to TRBJ2-1; 9 bases are a match to TRBD1. This CDR3 is 16 amino acids long. CDR1 LGHNA and CDR2 YSLEER come from the germline V gene. The V segment lost 1 base and the J segment 2 bases; nucleotides outside the gene matches: 3. CDR3 loop: CASSQGTGVTYNEQFF. DNA of the CDR3: TGCGCCAGCAGCCAAGGGACAGGGGTAACCTACAATGAGCAGTTCTTC.

The chain carries TRBV20-1 and TRBJ2-3; 11 bases match TRBD2. The germline gives CDR1 DFQATT, CDR2 SNEGSKA (reference sequence). The CDR3 has 16 residues. V lost 4 bases and J lost 0; bases outside the gene matches: 6. The CDR3, as DNA: TGCAGTGCTATTCCTAGCGGGGGGCTCAGCACAGATACGCAGTATTTT. Translated: CSAIPSGGLSTDTQYF.

This chain joins TRBV5-4 and TRBJ1-1; no reliable D call. V was cut by 1 base and J by 5 bases, with 12 bases left in between. CDR3 size: 14 residues. CDR1 and CDR2 from the germline V gene are SGHNT and YYREEE (reference sequence). The CDR3: CASSLRVPGTEAFF. Written as DNA, the CDR3 is TGTGCCAGCAGCTTGCGGGTCCCTGGGACTGAAGCTTTCTTT.

The chain links TRBV20-1 to TRBJ2-3; possible D gene TRBD1, 5 bases. V dropped 0 bases and J dropped 2 bases, with 12 bases sitting between them. CDR1 and CDR2 (germline): DFQATT, SNEGSKA (reference sequence). This CDR3 comprises 15 residues. Here the CDR3 DNA reads TGCAGTGCTAGAGACCTCCAGGGCCTCACAGATACGCAGTATTTT. It encodes CSARDLQGLTDTQYF.

This clonotype was counted between two and nine times. V and J are TRBV13 and TRBJ2-3; no clear D. V was cut by 3 bases and J by 8 bases, with 18 bases left in between. Germline lookup yields CDR1 PRHDT and CDR2 FYEKMQ (reference sequence). This CDR3 has 15 residues. The DNA for the CDR3 is TGTGCCAGCAGCTTGATTTCTACTCCAGGTGCTACGCAGTATTTT. This translates into CASSLISTPGATQYF.

V gene TRBV4-2 combines with J gene TRBJ2-5, with D maybe TRBD1 (5 bases). Germline V CDR1 and CDR2: LGHNA, YNFKEQ. The CDR3 runs 17 residues. Trimming left V 0 bases short and J 2 bases short, with 16 bases between. The CDR3 sequence: CASSQDNDPRGQETQYF. Here the CDR3 DNA reads TGTGCCAGCAGCCAAGATAATGATCCTAGGGGACAAGAGACCCAGTACTTC.

The sample holds a few counts of this clonotype. The CDR3 coding sequence is TGTGCCAGCAGCTTAGTCACCACTAGCACAGATACGCAGTATTTT. This codes for CASSLVTTSTDTQYF. This chain joins TRBV7-9 and TRBJ2-3; D is uncertain. Germline CDR1 reads SEHNR; CDR2 reads FQNEAQ (reference sequence). The CDR3 is made up of 15 amino acids. V was cut by 1 base and J by 0 bases, with 8 bases left in between.